This T cell receptor (beta chain) was sequenced during a study of CXCR3-negative and CXCR3-positive naive CD8 T cells (dated by TCRdb to about 2019). General notes on the study: In total, 130 million to 150 million TRB reads were obtained, or roughly 1.5 +/- 0.3 million reads per library. Data from about 12 donors, pooled across two independent experiments, went into the diversity and physicochemical repertoire analyses. The TRBV-TRBJ cluster analysis covered naive subsets from roughly five donors and memory cells from 3 donors.

Overall study outcomes, separate from this receptor: Because surface CD5, which has been linked to self-reactivity in mice, was comparable between naive subsets, TCR interaction strength was also inferred from TRB CDR3 physicochemical properties. TRB CDR3s from CXCR3-positive naive cells showed higher hydrophobicity (lower Kidera factor 4), lower energy, and higher strength and volume indices than CXCR3-negative naive cells. Repertoire diversity was comparably high in both naive subsets but much lower in memory CD8+ T cells. Naive CXCR3-negative and CXCR3-positive cells from the same donor showed similar TRBV-TRBJ usage, whereas memory cells showed distinct patterns. Freshly isolated PBMCs were used for most assays because CXCR3 expression partially decreased after cryopreservation.

For each CD8+ T cell subset, flow sorting was done in triplicate, and about 300,000 cells per subset went directly into RLT lysis buffer. Naive CD8+ T cells were defined stringently as CD45RO-CCR7+CD27+CD95- to exclude memory contaminants. Peripheral blood mononuclear cells were isolated from buffy coats using standard density gradient centrifugation. Naive CXCR3-negative and CXCR3-positive CD8+ T cells were flow-sorted using a FACSAria III. Total RNA was extracted from sorted cells using an RNeasy Mini Kit. Sequencing was carried out with a NextSeq 550. The Human TCR Profiling Kit (MiLaboratory) was used to prepare UMI-labeled 5' RACE TRB cDNA libraries. The full amount of extracted RNA was used for cDNA synthesis, and the full amount of resulting cDNA was used for PCR amplification. The libraries were made side by side, with each library going through the same number of PCR cycles. The source study handled its data this way. With a minimum of two reads required per UMI, MIGEC and MiXCR pulled out about 53,000 +/- 10,000 unique UMI-labeled TRB cDNA molecules from each library. Each library averaged 40,000 +/- 10,000 functional in-frame TRB CDR3 nucleotide clonotypes without stop codons. After each sample was downsampled to 5000 UMI-labeled TRB molecules, VDJtools was used to calculate diversity metrics such as normalized Shannon-Wiener and Chao1. VDJtools was used to calculate clonotype-size-weighted physicochemical properties of the central five CDR3 residues, namely interaction energy, strength, volume and Kidera factor 4. Reprocessed by TCRdb, the reads give a single entry per CDR3 protein sequence, without DNA. V and J calls and clone size were set by TCRdb, not the authors. The table for this sample records about 62,000 distinct CDR3 sequences. The ten most abundant clones make up around 4% of the sample.

Note on this clonotype: Its antigen remains undetermined.

The source is a human donor in good health. Some clones in this sample may be carry-over from other donors' samples. The sequenced material came from naive CXCR3- CD8+ T cells from blood. Taken with the paper, the label for cell subset or site translates to: CD45RO-CCR7+CD27+CD95- naive CD8+ T cells lacking CXCR3 (TNR3-).

The CDR3 loop reads CSAPLEGEGYGYTF. The chain couples TRBV20-1 to TRBJ1-2; TCRdb gives TRBD1 as the D gene, but with no DNA this cannot be confirmed. From its cysteine to its phenylalanine, the CDR3 spans 14 amino acids. No DNA sequence was recorded. CDR1 and CDR2, per the germline V gene (reference sequence), are DFQATT and SNEGSKA.